This T cell receptor beta chain was retrieved from a study of shared clonotypes between healthy human individuals. Study-level background: Three plates each covered CD4 naive and memory; CD8 naive two, CD8 memory one.

Some clones are missing from TCRdb's copy, which holds only in-frame ones; the method was immunoSEQ multiplex PCR. There are about 680,000 clones in the sample; more than 70% occur only once, and 1.5% to 2% lies in the top ten. The sequenced sample consisted of memory CD4+ T cells sorted from blood. The subset denotes: CD45RA-negative fraction. The TCR was taken from a woman aged 25 to 39 in good health.

CDR3 coding DNA: TGTGCCAGCAGCTTGACCGGACAGGGCGGGTACGAGCAGTACTTC. Its protein product is CASSLTGQGGYEQYF. The chain uses TRBV5-6 and TRBJ2-7; 8 nucleotides agree with TRBD1. The V gene's germline CDR1 is SGHDT and CDR2 YYEEEE. Trimming at V came to 1 base and at J to 4 bases, leaving 7 bases not matched to a gene. The CDR3 is made up of 15 amino acids. The variable domain in full, with the rest retrieved from reference TRBV5-6 and TRBJ2-7, is DAGVTQSPTHLIKTRGQQVTLRCSPKSGHDTVSWYQQALGQGPQFIFQYYEEEERQRGNFPDRFSGHQFPNYSSELNVNALLLGDSALYLCASSLTGQGGYEQYFGPGTRLTVT.